This TCR beta chain was captured in a study of patients and donors after allogeneic stem cell transplantation. The length of the CDR3 is 16 residues. Between the trimmed V and J ends, which lost 0 bases and 2 bases, there was a span of 17 bases. Germline values: CDR1 DFQATT, CDR2 SNEGSKA (reference sequence). This clonotype was recorded many times. TCRdb itself ran the RT-PCR reads through MiXCR, one entry per CDR3 protein. The sample contains approximately 410,000 distinct CDR3 sequences, 16% of which appear only once. This rearrangement joins TRBV20-1 to TRBJ2-7; D is unclear. The source of this sequence is a human donor who was either an allogeneic HSCT recipient or a stem cell or donor lymphocyte infusion donor (not recorded which). It is not recorded whose cells these are; they may come from a transplant donor. The specimen sequenced was blood, either unsorted or a sorted T cell fraction (not recorded which). This chain's CDR3 is CSARDLDVGNTYEQYF. CDR3 DNA: TGCAGTGCTAGAGATCTAGACGTGGGGAACACCTACGAGCAGTACTTC.